This TCR beta chain is from a study of T cells in Graves' hyperthyroidism and ophthalmopathy. Findings and caveats of the study: The model made its ophthalmopathy prediction, and onset followed a median approximately 6 months later. Stable hyperthyroidism was separated from ophthalmopathy by a model based on 13 V-J features.

V dropped 4 bases and J dropped 4; count of bases not matched to a gene: 11. The CDR3 loop spans 16 amino acids. Germline V gene sequence: CDR1 SGHAT, CDR2 FQDESV (reference sequence). Patients showing uncontrolled infection, other autoimmune disease, pregnancy or lactation were ineligible. Diagnosis relied on clinical symptoms, serum thyroxine and TRAb, thyroid ultrasound and orbital computed tomography. From RNA transcripts, TCR beta CDR3 regions were amplified. First-round RT-PCR with HTBI primers amplified the TCR CDR3 region. TCRdb fed the multiplex PCR reads into MiXCR, producing one record per CDR3 protein. Of more than 550,000 distinct CDR3 sequences listed, 45% are singletons. Details on this clonotype: The antigen remains unidentified.

Sequenced material: peripheral blood or thyroid tissue (not recorded which). This receptor was taken from an adult man with Graves' disease, either hyperthyroidism or ophthalmopathy (not recorded which). V is TRBV11-1 and J is TRBJ2-7; TRBD1 matches 9 bases. CDR3 sequence: CASSSTPGTGKYEQYF. DNA for the CDR3: TGTGCCAGCAGCTCAACTCCCGGGACAGGGAAATACGAGCAGTACTTC.